The 14 T cell receptor beta chains presented below share a single source sample, sequenced in a study of T cell changes during pregnancy in multiple sclerosis. Generated by immunoSEQ multiplex PCR, the TCRdb table keeps only in-frame clones and is missing some. Among 65,000 to 80,000 clones listed, approximately 92% were seen once. The material sequenced was peripheral blood, taken in the first trimester of pregnancy. The receptors were sampled from a female donor with multiple sclerosis, enrolled in a pregnancy study.

This chain connects TRBV7-3 to TRBJ2-5; D remains unclear. V was cut by 4 bases and J by 4 bases, with 10 bases left in between. Looked up from germline, CDR1 is SGHTA and CDR2 is FQGTGA. This CDR3 has 13 amino acids. The CDR3 protein is CASSSGLGETQYF. CDR3 coding DNA: TGTGCCAGCAGCTCGGGTCTGGGAGAGACCCAGTACTTC.

This chain connects TRBV27 to TRBJ1-2; no firm D call. The CDR3 spans 13 residues. The ends were cut back, 5 bases at V and 4 bases at J, with 11 bases in the middle. From germline, CDR1 is MNHEY and CDR2 SMNVEV (reference sequence). The CDR3 region is CASSPSVGYGYTF. The CDR3 region has the DNA TGTGCCAGCAGTCCATCGGTTGGCTATGGCTACACCTTC.

The V call is TRBV4-1, the J call TRBJ2-2; a possible D gene is TRBD1 (6 bases). Trimming stripped 0 bases from V and 0 bases from J, with 14 bases between. Germline CDR1 reads MGHRA; CDR2 reads YSYEKL. This CDR3 has 18 amino acids. The CDR3 nucleotides are TGCGCCAGCAGCCAAGAGACCCCAGGGGCGGCGAACACCGGGGAGCTGTTTTTT. The encoded protein is CASSQETPGAANTGELFF.

This sequence joins TRBV6-5 and TRBJ2-2, with 9 nucleotides matching TRBD1. The V and J ends lost 5 bases and 5 bases, in that order; junction bases with no gene match: 6. Germline assignment: CDR1 MNHEY and CDR2 SVGAGI. The CDR3 sequence is 15 residues long. The CDR3 spells CASSTGGARTGELFF. The CDR3 bases are TGTGCCAGCAGTACAGGGGGCGCGAGGACCGGGGAGCTGTTTTTT.

The V call is TRBV18, the J call TRBJ1-1; the D gene is possibly TRBD1 (5 bases). The CDR3 runs 14 residues. Germline values: CDR1 KGHSH, CDR2 LQKENI. Trimming shortened V by 3 bases and J by 1 base, and 9 bases separated the two germline ends. The CDR3 DNA is TGTGCCAGCTCACCGCAGGGAGGGAACACTGAAGCTTTCTTT. Residues: CASSPQGGNTEAFF.

This chain connects TRBV7-2 to TRBJ2-1, with D possibly being TRBD1 (6 bases). CDR1 is SGHTA, CDR2 FQGNSA, per germline. The CDR3 extends over 11 amino acids. V was trimmed by 4 bases and J by 10 bases, leaving 8 bases between them. CDR3 sequence (DNA): TGTGCCAGCAGCTCGGGGACAGAGCAGTTCTTC. It encodes CASSSGTEQFF.

This chain connects TRBV15 to TRBJ1-5; D is ambiguous. The CDR3 runs to 13 residues. CDR1 LNHNV and CDR2 YYDKDF come from the germline V gene (reference sequence). Trimming left V 2 bases short and J 3 bases short, with 5 bases between. CDR3 residues: CATSRRDNQPQHF. The CDR3 bases are TGTGCCACCAGCAGACGGGACAATCAGCCCCAGCATTTT. Based on the CDR3 plus reference TRBV15 and TRBJ1-5, the full variable domain is DAMVIQNPRYQVTQFGKPVTLSCSQTLNHNVMYWYQQKSSQAPKLLFHYYDKDFNNEADTPDNFQSRRPNTSFCFLDIRSPGLGDTAMYLCATSRRDNQPQHFGDGTRLSIL.

The J gene is TRBJ2-2, the V gene TRBV11-2; perhaps TRBD2 as D (6 bases). Germline loops: CDR1 SGHAT, CDR2 FQNNGV. The CDR3 runs to 16 residues. Trimming pared 3 bases from V and 0 bases from J, leaving 11 bases between. CDR3 residues: CASSFGSVANTGELFF. The CDR3 DNA reads TGTGCCAGCAGCTTCGGGAGCGTTGCGAACACCGGGGAGCTGTTTTTT.

The rearrangement joins TRBV4-1 to TRBJ1-1; D might be TRBD1 (5 bases). The CDR3 spans 14 residues. V was pared by 4 bases and J by 3 bases, with 12 bases between. Per the germline V gene, CDR1 is MGHRA and CDR2 is YSYEKL. The CDR3 here is CASSPGTGDTEAFF. The CDR3 DNA reads as TGCGCCAGCAGCCCCGGGACGGGGGACACTGAAGCTTTCTTT.

V usage is TRBV6-1 and J usage is TRBJ1-5, with D possibly matching TRBD1 (5 bases). CDR3 length: 16 residues. Germline-derived CDR1 and CDR2 are MNHNS and SASEGT. V shed 4 bases and J shed 0 bases, with 13 bases lying between them. CDR3 sequence (DNA): TGTGCCAGCAGTGTGGCAGGGCAAGTTAGCAATCAGCCCCAGCATTTT. Translated: CASSVAGQVSNQPQHF.

The rearrangement joins TRBV7-9 to TRBJ1-2; D is perhaps TRBD1 (5 bases). V was clipped by 1 base and J by 8 bases, with 11 bases between them. CDR1 is SEHNR, CDR2 FQNEAQ, per germline (reference sequence). CDR3 length equals 13 residues. Here the CDR3 DNA reads TGTGCCAGCAGCTTAGATGGGAGGGACGGCTACACCTTC. Amino acid sequence: CASSLDGRDGYTF.

This chain uses TRBV15 with TRBJ2-7, with a weak D call TRBD2 (6 bases). Germline V gene sequence: CDR1 LNHNV, CDR2 YYDKDF (reference sequence). The CDR3 has 13 residues. Trimming cost V 0 bases and J 4 bases, with 7 bases left between them. As DNA, the CDR3 is TGTGCCACCAGCAGAGAAGGAGGGTACGAGCAGTACTTC. It translates to CATSREGGYEQYF.

V and J are TRBV2 and TRBJ2-2; 10 positions agree with TRBD2. CDR3 length: 15 residues. The trim removed 7 bases at V and 3 bases at J, leaving 5 bases unmatched. CDR1 is SNHLY, CDR2 FYNNEI, per germline. In DNA form, the CDR3 reads TGTGCCAGCAAACGGACTAGCGGCTACACCGGGGAGCTGTTTTTT. It codes for CASKRTSGYTGELFF.

The V call is TRBV9, the J call TRBJ1-2; 7 bases match TRBD1. In germline, CDR1 is SGDLS, CDR2 YYNGEE. The V segment lost 6 bases and the J segment 5 bases; nucleotides outside the gene matches: 10. The CDR3 spans 14 residues. CDR3 loop: CASTPEGARYGYTF. The CDR3 nucleotides read TGTGCCAGCACCCCAGAGGGGGCGCGATATGGCTACACCTTC.